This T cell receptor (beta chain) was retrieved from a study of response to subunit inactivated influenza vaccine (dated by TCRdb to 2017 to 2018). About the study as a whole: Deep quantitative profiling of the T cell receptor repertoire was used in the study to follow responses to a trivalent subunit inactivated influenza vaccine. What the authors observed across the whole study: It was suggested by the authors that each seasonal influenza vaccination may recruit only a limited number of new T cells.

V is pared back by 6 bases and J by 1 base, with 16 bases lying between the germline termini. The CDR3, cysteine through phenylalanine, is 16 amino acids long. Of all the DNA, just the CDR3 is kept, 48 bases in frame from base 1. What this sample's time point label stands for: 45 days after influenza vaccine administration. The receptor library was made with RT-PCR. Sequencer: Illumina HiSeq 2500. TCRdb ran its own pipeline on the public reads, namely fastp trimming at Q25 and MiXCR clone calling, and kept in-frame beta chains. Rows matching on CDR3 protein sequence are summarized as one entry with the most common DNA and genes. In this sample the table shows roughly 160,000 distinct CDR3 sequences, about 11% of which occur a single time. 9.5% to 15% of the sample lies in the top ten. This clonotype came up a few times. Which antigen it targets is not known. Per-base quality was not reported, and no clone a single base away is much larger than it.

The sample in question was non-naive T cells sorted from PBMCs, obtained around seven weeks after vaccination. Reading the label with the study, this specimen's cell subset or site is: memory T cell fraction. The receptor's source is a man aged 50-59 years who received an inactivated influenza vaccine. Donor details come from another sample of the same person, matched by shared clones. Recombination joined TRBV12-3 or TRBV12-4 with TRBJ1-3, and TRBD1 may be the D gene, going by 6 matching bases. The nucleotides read TGTGCCAGCAGCACCACAGGGTCCCCGTCTGGAAACACCATATATTTT. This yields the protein CASSTTGSPSGNTIYF.